This TCR beta chain appears in the sequencing data of a study of shared clonotypes between healthy human individuals. J was trimmed by 2 bases and V by 5 bases; bases with no gene match: 3. The CDR3 covers 15 residues. From germline, CDR1 is SGHTA and CDR2 FQGNSA. Terminally differentiated effector memory CD45RA+ cells were excluded by CCR7 positive selection of CD45RO-negative cells. Libraries were prepared by immunoSEQ multiplex PCR; TCRdb keeps only in-frame clonotypes and omits some of them. The table has hundreds of thousands of clones, 95% to 98% seen once; the top ten hold more than 0.3%. The sequence derives from a man aged 30 to 39 in good health. This chain connects TRBV7-2 to TRBJ2-2, with 9 bases fitting TRBD2. The source material was naive CD8+ T cells sorted from blood. The CDR3 sequence is CASSGLAINTGELFF. CDR3 nucleotide sequence: TGTGCCAGCAGCGGACTAGCGATTAACACCGGGGAGCTGTTTTTT.